One TCR beta chain is described in this entry. No antigen is known for it. The source of the sample is a study of T-cell memory formation after mild COVID-19. Study findings and constraints: Pre-infection memory already had some responding clones, implying cross-reactive memory joined.

Trimming removed 2 bases at V and 6 bases at J, with 10 bases between. The CDR3 is 14 amino acids. CDR1 and CDR2 (germline): KGHDR, SFDVKD. MiXCR, applied by TCRdb to the 5' RACE reads, yields one record per CDR3 protein. Of around 250,000 distinct CDR3 sequences listed, 16% are singletons. The receptor was isolated from a man between 18 and 29 years old who had mild COVID-19 (a few samples of this study predate the infection). Cell type and time point are not known. Material for sequencing was PBMCs or a T cell subset sorted from them (not recorded which). The chain carries TRBV24-1 and TRBJ1-5; D might be TRBD1 (5 bases). CDR3 in DNA: TGTGCCACCAGTGATTGGGGGGTTTTTCAGCCCCAGCATTTT. It codes for CATSDWGVFQPQHF.